This T cell receptor beta chain is drawn from a study of cytomegalovirus exposure and HLA in healthy donors (dated by TCRdb to 2016 to 2017). Describing the broader study: An earlier analysis of more than 550 of the donors reported 276 Gb of sequence data and 90 million to 120 million unique TCR beta sequences obtained from some 170 million T cells. About 300 gigabases of sequencing data and some 85 million unique TCR sequences were included in an early release covering 550 to 650 HLA-typed donors. Among the roughly 400 genotyped donors, approximately 82% belonged to the genetic ancestry cluster associated with self-reported Caucasian donors. The study aimed to test whether signatures of past pathogen exposure could be identified by cataloging public T cell receptors. Using immunosequencing, the study profiled T cell repertoires from around 680 subjects and related those repertoires to cytomegalovirus serostatus. Along with the approximately 650-subject first cohort, a separate validation cohort of approximately 110 different subjects was used. The study combined high-throughput TCR immunosequencing, statistical association of individual TCRs with disease status, and machine learning to predict cytomegalovirus infection status. A later analysis re-examined previously published TCR beta repertoires from several hundred donors and added high-resolution HLA genotyping to investigate patterns of TCR occurrence. In the later analysis, no new phenotypic data were used to find candidate immune exposures; instead, reliance was placed on TCR beta sequences and their occurrence across donors. To decide whether each TCR beta V gene segment behaved as functional or pseudogenic, an earlier analysis of 587 of the donors relied on high-throughput TCR beta sequencing. Alongside the repertoire data, information on donor age, sex, ethnicity and CMV serostatus was compiled. A later genetic analysis took genome-wide SNP genotypes for 398 of the 666 donors and used that subset as a discovery cohort. All discovery cohort repertoires had been generated on a single sequencing platform. Both class I and class II loci were covered by HLA typing, at four-digit resolution. The number of typed donors differed by locus: about 620-640 for A, B, C, DRB1 and DQB1; some 500 for DQA1; some 590 for DPA1; and about 450 for DPB1. Four to six DR-DQ haplotypes were handled as single units for association and clustering, since linkage in the cohort was strong. Among around 400 genotyped donors of the cohort, an average of roughly 230,000 unique TCR beta nucleotide sequences was sequenced per donor, of which 15% to 20% were non-productive. General conclusions and limits of the study: Cytomegalovirus status was reported to be diagnosed by the classifier with high specificity and sensitivity in both the original and validation cohorts. According to a later analysis, most CMV-associated TCR beta chains appeared to be HLA-restricted, and the HLA associations seemed to be driven largely by CMV exposure. In a later analysis, several top co-occurrence clusters were reported to appear linked to parvovirus B19, influenza, CMV and Epstein-Barr virus. The 87-base-pair reads could not distinguish some IMGT-functional V segments, including TRBV6-2 and TRBV6-3, so those segments were excluded. A further reported finding was that TCR beta sequences accurately predicted the HLA-A and HLA-B alleles for most subjects in the first cohort. Because some donors lacked HLA typing at each locus, the association tests relied only on the typed subset. A later analysis found that HLA-associated TCR beta chains were more clonally expanded and had lower generation probabilities than equally common non-associated chains. Immune exposure information for the cohort was limited to CMV serostatus. Specific HLA alleles were associated with over 15,000 TCR beta sequences at a false discovery rate of 0.05 in a later analysis. The earlier analysis of approximately 560 of the donors excluded roughly 16 rarely observed V segments, including chromosome 9 orphons, because counts were too low. While some public TCRs were present in many individuals, most TCR sequences turned up only very rarely across donors. Roughly uniform sequencing depth across donors was assumed in presence/absence analyses, although this assumption may not hold. The study listed 164 TCR beta chains as associated with cytomegalovirus. A cluster of highly shared sequence variants was judged likely to represent a technical artifact of the sequencing pipeline. The authors suggested that the approach could potentially be extended to other disease states and immunological phenotypes. In this cohort, only TCR beta chains were sequenced, and detectable features were limited by the absence of alpha or paired-chain data. A later genetic analysis reported fewer N-insertions in productive TCRs among donors in an Asian-associated ancestry cluster than the roughly 620-donor mean. When HLA alleles, especially DR and DQ, strongly co-occurred, TCR associations were difficult to assign to individual alleles. In an earlier analysis of under 600 of the donors, most TCR beta V segments were observed in productive rearrangements about 87% or about 30% of the time, broadly matching IMGT annotations. Linkage disequilibrium might explain the correlated functional status among segregating V segments, but an unknown experimental factor could not be ruled out. In a later genetic analysis, a missense DCLRE1C variant was associated with V-gene and J-gene trimming of TCR beta chains, and the association was replicated in an independent cohort. A few of the identified cytomegalovirus-associated TCR beta chains were confirmed in vitro to be specific for cytomegalovirus antigens. According to a later analysis, TCR association rates differed among HLA loci, with DRB1 alleles showing the most associated TCRs and HLA-C alleles showing the fewest.

Library method: the immunoSEQ multiplex PCR assay. For the multiplex PCR, a mixture combining 60 forward primers for TCR Vbeta segments and 13 reverse primers for TCR Jbeta segments was used. The CDR3 region of rearranged TCR beta genes was amplified from genomic DNA by a multiplex PCR assay. Amplified TCR beta libraries were sequenced as 87-base-pair reads on the Illumina HiSeq System. As for the original processing: In a later analysis, tens of millions of unique TCR beta chains were counted across the approximately 640 repertoires, and some 10 million of these chains were shared by at least two donors. Raw reads were error-corrected and collapsed into unique sequences with a nearest-neighbor algorithm that merged closely related sequences to remove PCR and sequencing errors. CDR3 sequences were aligned to IMGT reference sequences to assign V, D and J gene segments. For a sequence to be retained, a match of at least six nucleotides to both a V gene segment and a J gene segment was required. A rearrangement counted as productive if the CDR3 had no stop codons and remained in frame with V and J, and every other rearrangement counted as non-productive. CDR3 was defined according to IMGT convention as the region running from the second conserved V-encoded cysteine to the conserved J-encoded phenylalanine. Sequences without an unambiguous match to a single V gene segment were excluded from the earlier analysis of about 600 of the donors. In an earlier analysis of around 600 of the donors, V segments were called functional above 56.7% productive rearrangements and were called segregating when the between-donor standard deviation exceeded 5%. A statistical classification framework was developed to diagnose cytomegalovirus status using the catalog of TCR beta chain sequences. A later analysis assigned V and J genes by comparing TCR nucleotide sequences with IMGT/GENE-DB human TR gene sequences. The TCRdist pipeline was used in a later analysis to assign CDR3 sequences and most-parsimonious VDJ recombination scenarios. A later analysis defined each TCR beta chain by its CDR3 amino acid sequence plus V-gene family, and excluded reads lacking a unique V-gene family. To address suspected cross-contamination and a sequencing artifact, a later analysis removed 450 to 700 highly shared, low-generation-probability nucleotide sequences. In a later analysis, a clonal expansion index was calculated for each public chain from normalized within-repertoire ranks of inferred template counts. In a later analysis, generation probabilities were computed with a VDJ recombination model fitted to out-of-frame rearrangements, and the resulting probabilities were checked against IGoR. In a later analysis, TCR-TCR, TCR-HLA and TCR-CMV co-occurrence was scored with hypergeometric tests, and a repertoire-size bias correction was applied to TCR pairs. A later analysis estimated false discovery rates by permuting HLA or CMV assignments 20 times. In a later analysis, co-occurring TCRs were grouped using DBSCAN, with TCRdist sequence similarity added in when clustering inside HLA-allele-positive subsets. Repertoires with fewer than 30,000 or more than 120,000 public chains, plus five repertoires with anomalous nucleotide sharing, were excluded from co-occurrence clustering. TCRdb carries this immuneACCESS record with in-frame sequences only. Its versions omit some clonotypes, under half of them owing to an unresolved V gene in the studies checked, with the rest unexplained. The DNA was the basis for D and trimming; V, J and clone size are from that table. This sample lists about 140,000 clones; 65% to 80% were detected once. The ten largest clones represent 1.6% of the sample.

V sheds 5 bases and J sheds 8 bases, leaving 9 bases between their ends. Measured from the cysteine to the phenylalanine, the CDR3 is 11 residues long. Here the CDR3 DNA is all that survives: 33 bases in frame from base 1. CDR1 is given as SNHLY and CDR2 as FYNNEI, both from the germline V gene. As for this clone: No cognate antigen has been identified for it. Per-base qualities were not stored, and no clone one base away is much larger.

In total, over 600 healthy bone marrow donors made up the cohort. At the time of sampling, all cohort members were nominally healthy, though unrecorded immune exposures were likely present. The donor tested CMV seronegative and was one of the 352 seronegative cohort members. A peripheral blood sample was collected from each donor, and TCR beta sequencing was performed on peripheral blood mononuclear cells. The Qiagen DNeasy Blood Extraction Kit was used to extract genomic DNA from the blood cell samples. Recombination joined TRBV2 with TRBJ1-2; the D region possibly corresponds to TRBD1 (5 bases align). The sequence was obtained from a woman under 40 in good health and CMV-seronegative. Sequences were obtained from PBMCs. The CDR3 region: CASSRRDGYTF. The nucleotide sequence reads as follows: TGTGCCAGCAGTAGGAGGGACGGCTACACCTTC.